These T cell receptor beta chains were read from a single sample in a study of blood T cell repertoires in COVID-19. Measured with immunoSEQ multiplex PCR; TCRdb has only the in-frame clones, and not every one. Of 110,000 to 150,000 clones listed, over 75% are singletons. The specimen sequenced was peripheral blood. These TCRs come from a woman in her fifties or sixties with active COVID-19. The CDR3 runs from the conserved cysteine through the conserved F or W. A D gene is named only where the DNA matches it firmly. The listing skips clone size in some rows; elsewhere it reads once, few, many or a size class.

abundance	d_gene	j_gene	v_gene	CDR3aa	CDR3nt
-	-	TRBJ1-4	TRBV5-5	CASSRRQTTNEKLFF	TGTGCCAGCAGCCGAAGACAGACAACTAATGAAAAACTGTTTTTT
-	-	TRBJ2-1	TRBV3-1/TRBV3-2	CASSQVPAREINEQFF	TGTGCCAGCAGCCAAGTCCCGGCCCGGGAGATTAATGAGCAGTTCTTC
-	TRBD1	TRBJ2-3	TRBV6-5	CASSYRGQGPQYF	TGTGCCAGCAGTTACCGGGGACAGGGACCGCAGTATTTT
-	-	TRBJ2-6	TRBV11-2	CASSSLSSGANVLTF	TGTGCCAGCAGCTCACTAAGCTCTGGGGCCAACGTCCTGACTTTC
-	-	TRBJ2-5	TRBV7-2	CASSSLIPETQYF	TGTGCCAGCAGCTCTCTTATTCCGGAGACCCAGTACTTC
-	TRBD1	TRBJ1-2	TRBV24-1	CATSATGEGYTF	TGTGCCACCAGTGCGACAGGGGAAGGCTACACCTTC
-	-	TRBJ2-7	TRBV7-2	CASSLSVGGSYEQYF	TGTGCCAGCAGCTTATCCGTCGGGGGCTCCTACGAGCAGTACTTC
-	TRBD1	TRBJ2-7	TRBV4-2	CASSLTGGDSYEQYF	TGTGCCAGCAGCTTGACAGGGGGGGACTCCTACGAGCAGTACTTC
-	-	TRBJ1-4	TRBV25-1	CASSEGGTGEKLFF	TGTGCCAGCAGTGAGGGAGGCACCGGGGAAAAACTGTTTTTT
-	TRBD2	TRBJ2-3	TRBV7-3	CASSLLAGAGGKTDTQYF	TGTGCCAGCAGCTTACTAGCGGGAGCCGGGGGCAAAACAGATACGCAGTATTTT
-	-	TRBJ1-5	TRBV10-3	CAISGQEHNQPQHF	TGTGCCATCAGTGGACAGGAGCACAATCAGCCCCAGCATTTT
-	-	TRBJ1-1	TRBV28	CASSLWQANSEAFF	TGTGCCAGCAGTTTATGGCAGGCCAATTCTGAAGCTTTCTTT
-	TRBD1	TRBJ2-7	TRBV11-2	CASSSPGTGVHEQYF	TGTGCCAGCAGTTCGCCGGGGACAGGGGTACACGAGCAGTACTTC
once	TRBD1	TRBJ2-1	TRBV7-9	CASSPPGQTLNEQFF	TGTGCCAGCAGCCCCCCGGGACAGACGTTAAATGAGCAGTTCTTC
-	-	TRBJ1-2	TRBV27	CASSLLRGGPQGVLDLNGYTF	TGTGCCAGCAGTCTACTAAGGGGGGGGCCGCAAGGCGTTTTGGACCTAAATGGCTACACCTTC
-	TRBD2	TRBJ2-1	TRBV6-2/TRBV6-3	CASSPAGTSGRGRANEQFF	TGTGCCAGCAGCCCCGCAGGGACTAGCGGGAGGGGGAGGGCCAATGAGCAGTTCTTC
-	-	TRBJ1-6	TRBV2	CASSEGLFNSPLHF	TGTGCCAGCAGTGAAGGTCTCTTTAATTCACCCCTCCACTTT
-	-	TRBJ2-3	TRBV21-1	CASSNSVFKGREGSTDTQYF	TGTGCCAGCAGCAATTCAGTTTTTAAGGGGCGGGAGGGGAGCACAGATACGCAGTATTTT
-	-	TRBJ1-1	TRBV10-3	CAIRASETNTEAFF	TGTGCCATCAGAGCCTCGGAGACGAACACTGAAGCTTTCTTT
-	TRBD2	TRBJ2-3	TRBV9	CASSPRAGAPGDTQYF	TGTGCCAGCAGCCCAAGAGCGGGGGCCCCGGGAGATACGCAGTATTTT
-	-	TRBJ2-7	TRBV18	CASSQYSGAYYEQYF	TGTGCCAGCTCACAGTATTCAGGGGCATACTACGAGCAGTACTTC
-	-	TRBJ2-5	TRBV5-1	CASSLATSLQETQYF	TGCGCCAGCAGCTTGGCCACTAGTCTACAAGAGACCCAGTACTTC